The TCR beta chain described here comes from a study of OX40 agonist ivuxolimab in advanced cancers. TCRdb's table, derived via immunoSEQ multiplex PCR, lists solely in-frame clones and lacks some. The data hold under 100,000 clones, with roughly 92% observed a single time. Germline loops: CDR1 LGHNT, CDR2 FRNRAP. Trimming cost V 1 base and J 8 bases; bases outside gene matches: 8. This CDR3 is 15 amino acids long. The chain recombines TRBV12-5 with TRBJ1-5, with 7 bases matching TRBD1. The sequence was obtained from an adult with an advanced solid tumor such as melanoma, head and neck, liver or kidney cancer. Material: CD4+ or CD8+ T cells sorted from blood, obtained in a trial of the OX40 agonist ivuxolimab. In DNA, the CDR3 is TGTGCTAGTGGTTTGGGCGACAGGGAACGGGAGCCCCAGCATTTT. Translation gives CASGLGDREREPQHF.